A selection of T cell receptor beta chains follows, all from one sample in a study of blood T cell repertoires in COVID-19. Measured with immunoSEQ multiplex PCR; TCRdb has only the in-frame clones, and not every one. This sample yields 150,000 to 160,000 clones, of which roughly four fifths are seen a single time; 25% to 30% belongs to the top ten. Sample: peripheral blood. The receptors shown here come from a woman aged 55-69 years with acute or convalescent COVID-19. Each CDR3 is given with its conserved first and last residue. The D gene is left open where the match is weak. A clone size is listed for some rows: how often the clone was seen (once, few, many), or a class if it is expanded.

.	TRBJ1-3	TRBV7-9	.	TGTGCCAGCAGCTTAGGAGGAAACTCTGGAAACACCATATATTTT	CASSLGGNSGNTIYF
.	TRBJ2-3	TRBV5-1	TRBD2	TGCGCCAGCACCTCTTCGGGAGGGAGGGTCACAGATACGCAGTATTTT	CASTSSGGRVTDTQYF
.	TRBJ1-2	TRBV6-5	.	TGTGCCAGCAGTCCTGGGGGAGGGGTTCGTGGCTACACCTTC	CASSPGGGVRGYTF
.	TRBJ2-1	TRBV7-6	.	TGTGCCAGCAGCTTAGGGGCCACCGTGGATGAGCAGTTCTTC	CASSLGATVDEQFF
.	TRBJ1-1	TRBV2	.	TGTGCCACCCAGCCGTTGACAGATGAAGCTTTCTTT	CATQPLTDEAFF
.	TRBJ1-2	TRBV19	.	TGTGCCAGTACCGCACAGATTAACTATGGCTACACCTTC	CASTAQINYGYTF
.	TRBJ1-1	TRBV28	TRBD1	TGTGCCAGCAGGCGACAGGGTTCGGCTGAAGCTTTCTTT	CASRRQGSAEAFF
.	TRBJ1-4	TRBV23-1	TRBD1	TGCGCCAGCAGTCAATACCGGGACAGAAGGTCGTACGCTAATGAAAAACTGTTTTTT	CASSQYRDRRSYANEKLFF
.	TRBJ1-5	TRBV11-1	.	TGTGCCAGTTCAGAAAACAACCAACAGCCCCAGCATTTT	CASSENNQQPQHF
.	TRBJ1-5	TRBV27	.	TGTGCCAGCAGTTTAACAGCTAACAATCAGCCCCAGCATTTT	CASSLTANNQPQHF
.	TRBJ1-4	TRBV5-5	TRBD1	TGTGCCAGCAGCTTGTCTGGACAGGGGGTGGAAAAACTGTTTTTT	CASSLSGQGVEKLFF
.	TRBJ1-1	TRBV19	TRBD1	TGTGCCAGTAGTAAGGGGGCTGGCACTGAAGCTTTCTTT	CASSKGAGTEAFF
.	TRBJ1-2	TRBV7-9	.	TGTGCCAGCAGCTTAAGTCAGGTTAACTATGGCTACACCTTC	CASSLSQVNYGYTF
.	TRBJ1-6	TRBV5-4	.	TGTGCCAGCAGCGGGGGACAAATATATAATTCACCCCTCCACTTT	CASSGGQIYNSPLHF
.	TRBJ1-6	TRBV27	.	TGTGCCAGCAGTTGGACTGAAAATTCACCCCTCCACTTT	CASSWTENSPLHF
.	TRBJ1-1	TRBV29-1	.	TGCAGCGTTGGCGGGGGGTTAAACACTGAAGCTTTCTTT	CSVGGGLNTEAFF
.	TRBJ1-2	TRBV29-1	TRBD1	TGCAGCGCTCTGACAGGGGAGGATGGCTACACCTTC	CSALTGEDGYTF
few	TRBJ2-3	TRBV19	TRBD2	TGTGCCAGTAGTACACTAGCGGGGGGGTTTGAAGATACGCAGTATTTT	CASSTLAGGFEDTQYF
.	TRBJ1-4	TRBV5-1	.	TGCGCCAGCAGTTTACAGGCCCCAACTAATGAAAAACTGTTTTTT	CASSLQAPTNEKLFF
.	TRBJ1-5	TRBV7-2	TRBD1	TGTGCCAGCAGCTTTACAGGGGTTCAGCCCCAGCATTTT	CASSFTGVQPQHF
few	TRBJ2-5	TRBV18	TRBD2	TGTGCCAGCTCACCACCTCTAGCGGGGAGCCAGCAGACCCAGTACTTC	CASSPPLAGSQQTQYF
.	TRBJ2-1	TRBV3-1/TRBV3-2	.	TGTGCCAGCAGCCAAGGCCGGAACAGGAGGGACAATGAGCAGTTCTTC	CASSQGRNRRDNEQFF
.	TRBJ1-4	TRBV7-2	TRBD1	TGTGCCAGCAGCTTGGACAGGGGGGCTAATGAAAAACTGTTTTTT	CASSLDRGANEKLFF
.	TRBJ2-7	TRBV19	.	TGTGCCAGTCGCCGGGAGAGCTCCTACGAGCAGTACTTC	CASRRESSYEQYF
.	TRBJ1-1	TRBV3-1/TRBV3-2	TRBD1	TGTGCCAGCAGCCTACCGGGGACAGGGCGTTTGGATACTGAAGCTTTCTTT	CASSLPGTGRLDTEAFF
.	TRBJ2-2	TRBV24-1	TRBD1	TGTGCCACAGGGGACAGTACCGGGGAGCTGTTTTTT	CATGDSTGELFF